These 27 T cell receptor beta chains came from one sample sequenced in a study of blood T cell repertoires in COVID-19. Here immunoSEQ multiplex PCR was the method, and the copy in TCRdb shows in-frame clones only, minus some. The sample includes some 200,000 clones, 85% to 90% seen only once; the top ten take approximately 6.1%. The sample comprised peripheral blood. The receptor set was obtained from a man older than 75 with acute or convalescent COVID-19.

CDR3 region: CATSRERPQHF. CDR3 nucleotide sequence: TGTGCCACCAGCCGGGAGCGGCCCCAGCATTTT. The chain is built from TRBV24-1 and TRBJ1-5; D call uncertain. Trimming removed 7 bases at V and 9 bases at J, with 9 bases between. The CDR3 length is 11 residues. Germline-derived CDR1 and CDR2 are KGHDR and SFDVKD.

The genes are TRBV19 and TRBJ2-2; no definite D call. The CDR3 has 18 amino acids. The germline V and J ends were trimmed by 3 bases and 1 base, with 18 bases remaining between them. Germline CDR1 and CDR2: LNHDA and SQIVND (reference sequence). CDR3 coding DNA: TGTGCCAGTAGTATCTCACTCTTAATGAATTTGAACACCGGGGAGCTGTTTTTT. Translated, it gives CASSISLLMNLNTGELFF.

This clone occurred once. The rearrangement uses TRBV11-2 and TRBJ2-2; 7 nucleotides line up with TRBD2. J was trimmed by 2 bases and V by 3 bases; bases with no gene match: 6. Germline V gene lookup returns CDR1 SGHAT and CDR2 FQNNGV. This CDR3 comprises 16 residues. The CDR3 region has the DNA TGTGCCAGCAGCTTCCACCCGGGACTAAACACCGGGGAGCTGTTTTTT. The encoded protein is CASSFHPGLNTGELFF.

V gene TRBV30 combines with J gene TRBJ2-3; 8 positions agree with TRBD2. The junction had 16 bases not matched to a gene; V was cut back by 1 base and J by 4 bases. The CDR3 runs 18 residues. Looked up from germline, CDR1 is GTSNPN and CDR2 is SVGIG (reference sequence). The CDR3 coding sequence is TGTGCCTGGAGTGGGCCCAGCGGGAGTAGGGAAGATCCAGATACGCAGTATTTT. Its protein is CAWSGPSGSREDPDTQYF.

The chain recombines TRBV7-9 with TRBJ1-6; no firm D call. The CDR3 has 18 amino acids. The V gene's germline CDR1 is SEHNR and CDR2 FQNEAQ (reference sequence). Trimming removed 1 base from V and 0 bases from J, with 13 bases in between. CDR3 DNA: TGTGCCAGCAGCTTAGGTGGCCGAAGAAGCTCCTATAATTCACCCCTCCACTTT. Translating gives CASSLGGRRSSYNSPLHF.

CDR3 in amino acids: CASSEVPSGNHEQYF. CDR3 DNA: TGTGCCAGCAGTGAGGTACCTAGCGGGAACCACGAGCAGTACTTC. V and J are TRBV2 and TRBJ2-7; 9 bases align to TRBD2. CDR3 length: 15 amino acids. Germline V gene sequence: CDR1 SNHLY, CDR2 FYNNEI. V shed 3 bases, J shed 5 bases, and the junction held 8 bases outside the gene matches. Supplemented by reference TRBV2 and TRBJ2-7, the full variable domain reads EPEVTQTPSHQVTQMGQEVILRCVPISNHLYFYWYRQILGQKVEFLVSFYNNEISEKSEIFDDQFSVERPDGSNFTLKIRSTKLEDSAMYFCASSEVPSGNHEQYFGPGTRLTVT.

This rearrangement joins TRBV24-1 to TRBJ2-1, with 14 bases aligning to TRBD2. Looked up from germline, CDR1 is KGHDR and CDR2 is SFDVKD. This CDR3 is built from 15 residues. V trimming: 5 bases; J trimming: 8 bases; junction bases outside the gene matches: 4. The CDR3: CATSATSGRAYEQFF. In DNA, the CDR3 is TGTGCCACCAGTGCGACTAGCGGGAGGGCCTATGAGCAGTTCTTC.

CDR3 nucleotides: TGTGCCAGCAGCGTAGGGGGCCAAACTAATGAAAAACTGTTTTTT. It yields the protein CASSVGGQTNEKLFF. The genes are TRBV9 and TRBJ1-4; possible D gene TRBD1, 5 bases. Germline CDR1 is SGDLS and CDR2 is YYNGEE. This CDR3 is 15 amino acids long. V was cut by 0 bases and J by 1 base, with 7 bases left in between.

The chain uses TRBV14 and TRBJ2-1; possible D gene TRBD2, 5 bases. Germline CDR1 reads SGHDN; CDR2 reads FVKESK. This CDR3 comprises 14 residues. V lost 5 bases and J lost 0, with 8 bases in between. DNA of the CDR3: TGTGCCAGCAGCGGGAGCAGCTCCTACAATGAGCAGTTCTTC. The encoded protein is CASSGSSSYNEQFF.

The chain joins TRBV28 to TRBJ2-4; tentative D call: TRBD1 (6 bases). CDR3 length: 13 amino acids. Trimming took 7 bases from V and 7 from J, leaving 14 bases between them. The V gene's germline CDR1 is MDHEN and CDR2 SYDVKM. CDR3 residues: CASTRDTGNIQYF. The CDR3 region has the DNA TGTGCCAGCACTCGGGACACGGGGAACATTCAGTACTTC.

The chain has TRBV5-1 and TRBJ2-2; maybe TRBD1 (6 bases). Trimming shortened V by 1 base and J by 4 bases, and 14 bases separated the two germline ends. Per germline, CDR1 SGHRS and CDR2 YFSETQ. CDR3 size: 16 residues. In nucleotides, the CDR3 is TGCGCCAGCAGCTTGCACAACAGGGTTGGCACCGGGGAGCTGTTTTTT. It yields the protein CASSLHNRVGTGELFF.

The chain carries TRBV7-2 and TRBJ2-1, with TRBD2 matching 8 bases. The V and J ends lost 4 bases and 7 bases, in that order; junction bases with no gene match: 6. Germline loops: CDR1 SGHTA, CDR2 FQGNSA. The CDR3 contains 14 residues. CDR3 region: CASSSFTGGNEQFF. The CDR3 bases are TGTGCCAGCAGCTCCTTTACGGGAGGGAATGAGCAGTTCTTC.

The genes are TRBV2 and TRBJ2-5; 7 nucleotides agree with TRBD2. The CDR3 runs 15 residues. Per germline, CDR1 SNHLY and CDR2 FYNNEI. After removal of 4 bases from V and 1 base from J, the junction contained 6 bases not matched to a gene. This CDR3 is CASSAREASQETQYF. DNA for the CDR3: TGTGCCAGCAGTGCCCGGGAGGCGAGCCAAGAGACCCAGTACTTC.

V gene TRBV5-1 combines with J gene TRBJ2-3, with 11 bases aligning to TRBD2. The CDR3 runs to 16 residues. The J segment lost 0 bases and the V segment lost 4 bases, leaving 4 bases of the junction unmatched. Germline CDR1 SGHRS, CDR2 YFSETQ. The CDR3, as DNA: TGCGCCAGCAGCCCGAGGACTAGCGGGAGCACAGATACGCAGTATTTT. Protein: CASSPRTSGSTDTQYF.

V is TRBV19 and J is TRBJ2-2; possible D gene TRBD2, 5 bases. Germline CDR1 LNHDA, CDR2 SQIVND (reference sequence). Trimming pared 8 bases from V and 5 bases from J, leaving 12 bases between. The CDR3 runs to 13 residues. DNA for the CDR3: TGTGCCAGTCACCGGGATAGAACCGGGGAGCTGTTTTTT. Its protein product is CASHRDRTGELFF.

This clone was seen only once. J is TRBJ1-1 and V is TRBV28, with TRBD1 as a possible D gene (5 bases). V was shortened by 5 bases and J by 1 base, with 14 bases between the two germline ends. Per the germline V gene, CDR1 is MDHEN and CDR2 is SYDVKM. This CDR3 region has 15 residues. The CDR3 sequence is CASSVPAQGNTEAFF. The CDR3 region has the DNA TGTGCCAGCAGTGTACCCGCCCAGGGGAACACTGAAGCTTTCTTT.

The J gene is TRBJ2-7, the V gene TRBV12-3 or TRBV12-4, with D possibly TRBD2 on 6 matching bases. Trimming shortened V by 4 bases and J by 6 bases, and 13 bases separated the two germline ends. CDR3 length: 13 residues. The CDR3 DNA sequence: TGTGCCAGCAGTTCAGGAGGGAAATCCGAGCAGTACGTC. Amino acid sequence: CASSSGGKSEQYV.

The rearrangement uses TRBV19 and TRBJ1-1, with TRBD1 identical over 8 bases. V lost 6 bases and J lost 4; bases outside the gene matches: 13. Germline V gene lookup returns CDR1 LNHDA and CDR2 SQIVND (reference sequence). This CDR3 is built from 16 residues. CDR3 nucleotides: TGTGCCAGTAGCCCTGGTCAGGGGGCGCGTGGCACTGAAGCTTTCTTT. Translating gives CASSPGQGARGTEAFF. Variable domain in full (rest from reference TRBV19 and TRBJ1-1): DGGITQSPKYLFRKEGQNVTLSCEQNLNHDAMYWYRQDPGQGLRLIYYSQIVNDFQKGDIAEGYSVSREKKESFPLTVTSAQKNPTAFYLCASSPGQGARGTEAFFGQGTRLTVV.

The chain joins TRBV11-2 to TRBJ2-7, with a tentative D call TRBD2 (5 bases). CDR3 size: 16 residues. The V and J ends lost 1 base and 5 bases respectively, with 18 bases between them. The germline CDR1 and CDR2 sequences are SGHAT and FQNNGV. In nucleotides, the CDR3 is TGTGCCAGCAGCTTAGGAGGGTCGGCTAGCCACCACGAGCAGTACTTC. Protein product: CASSLGGSASHHEQYF.

CDR3 amino acids: CASSFWGRGQSYEQYF. In DNA form, the CDR3 reads TGCGCCAGCAGCTTTTGGGGCCGGGGACAGTCCTACGAGCAGTACTTC. The chain combines TRBV5-1 with TRBJ2-7; TRBD1 aligns across 7 bases. Looked up from germline, CDR1 is SGHRS and CDR2 is YFSETQ. V was clipped by 2 bases and J by 1 base; unmatched bases: 9. CDR3 length: 16 residues.

This clone was seen more than once but under ten times. The chain uses TRBV12-3 or TRBV12-4 and TRBJ1-2; 7 bases map to TRBD1. CDR3 length: 12 residues. V lost 6 bases to trimming and J lost 10 bases; unmatched junction nucleotides: 8. The CDR3 DNA follows: TGTGCCAGCAGCACCCGACAGGGACCCTACACCTTC. Translated: CASSTRQGPYTF.

The count of this clone is one. This sequence joins TRBV27 and TRBJ2-7, with a tentative D call TRBD1 (6 bases). Germline loops: CDR1 MNHEY, CDR2 SMNVEV (reference sequence). V was trimmed by 3 bases and J by 2 bases, leaving 11 bases between them. The CDR3 covers 14 residues. CDR3 protein: CASSFHRTAYEQYF. In nucleotides, the CDR3 is TGTGCCAGCAGTTTCCACCGGACAGCCTACGAGCAGTACTTC.

The chain employs TRBV5-5 and TRBJ2-7, with 8 bases that match TRBD2. The V gene end was trimmed by 2 bases and the J gene end by 3 bases; junction bases not matched to a gene: 1. CDR3 length equals 13 residues. Germline V gene sequence: CDR1 SGHKS, CDR2 YYEKEE (reference sequence). The CDR3 DNA sequence: TGTGCCAGCAGCTTTGGGACTAGCTACGAGCAGTACTTC. As protein: CASSFGTSYEQYF.

The chain's CDR3 is CAWSQQTIYGYTF. In nucleotides, the CDR3 is TGTGCCTGGAGCCAACAGACCATCTATGGCTACACCTTC. This chain joins TRBV30 and TRBJ1-2; D remains ambiguous. Trimming pared 3 bases from V and 4 bases from J, leaving 12 bases between. The CDR3 spans 13 residues. The V gene's germline CDR1 is GTSNPN and CDR2 SVGIG (reference sequence).

The chain couples TRBV5-6 to TRBJ2-7; D is possibly TRBD2 (6 bases). Germline values: CDR1 SGHDT, CDR2 YYEEEE. Trimming shortened V by 0 bases and J by 0 bases, and 13 bases separated the two germline ends. The CDR3 runs to 16 residues. The CDR3 sequence: CASSLGGEAISYEQYF. Written as DNA, the CDR3 is TGTGCCAGCAGCTTGGGAGGGGAGGCTATCTCCTACGAGCAGTACTTC.

This chain joins TRBV7-2 and TRBJ2-1; 10 positions match TRBD1. V trimming: 5 bases; J trimming: 2 bases; junction bases outside the gene matches: 3. This CDR3 is built from 15 residues. The germline V gene encodes CDR1 SGHTA and CDR2 FQGNSA. This CDR3 is CASSPGTGAYNEQFF. In nucleotides, the CDR3 is TGTGCCAGCAGCCCCGGGACAGGGGCCTACAATGAGCAGTTCTTC. The full variable domain, in which reference TRBV7-2 and TRBJ2-1 provide the parts outside the CDR3, is GAGVSQSPSNKVTEKGKDVELRCDPISGHTALYWYRQSLGQGLEFLIYFQGNSAPDKSGLPSDRFSAERTGGSVSTLTIQRTQQEDSAVYLCASSPGTGAYNEQFFGPGTRLTVL.

The rearrangement links TRBV5-1 to TRBJ1-5; 8 nucleotides align to TRBD1. This CDR3 contains 15 residues. V lost 4 bases, J lost 2 bases, and 5 bases stayed unmatched. Per germline, CDR1 SGHRS and CDR2 YFSETQ. The CDR3 sequence is CASSPGQGGNQPQHF. CDR3 sequence (DNA): TGCGCCAGCAGCCCCGGACAGGGTGGCAATCAGCCCCAGCATTTT. Full variable domain (rest looked up from reference TRBV5-1 and TRBJ1-5): KAGVTQTPRYLIKTRGQQVTLSCSPISGHRSVSWYQQTPGQGLQFLFEYFSETQRNKGNFPGRFSGRQFSNSRSEMNVSTLELGDSALYLCASSPGQGGNQPQHFGDGTRLSIL.